This entry describes one T cell receptor beta chain. Its antigen is unknown. This record belongs to a study of cytomegalovirus exposure and HLA in healthy donors. Study outcomes and limitations: Common viral pathogens seemed, in a later analysis, to connect with several of the most significant clusters. Within the data, a cluster of highly shared sequence variants was likely a sequencing artifact. Among the CMV-associated chains, three were confirmed in vitro as specific for CMV antigens.

Primers for the PCR totalled 60 Vbeta and 13 Jbeta. TCRdb's table, derived via immunoSEQ multiplex PCR, lists solely in-frame clones and lacks some. Its table lists about 67,000 clones. The V gene's germline CDR1 is SGDLS and CDR2 YYNGEE. The CDR3 totals 19 residues. V shed 3 bases and J 3 bases; nucleotides not matched to a gene: 15. As for the donors, each was a healthy bone marrow donor. This TCR was sampled from a man aged 30-40 years in good health and CMV-seropositive. Sequencing input: PBMCs. The V call is TRBV9, the J call TRBJ2-2; 9 bases align to TRBD2. DNA of the CDR3: TGTGCCAGCAGCGCCTCGAGGACTAGCGCTTTAGGGGACACCGGGGAGCTGTTTTTT. Amino acids: CASSASRTSALGDTGELFF.